Shown below are 25 T cell receptor beta chains from a single sample sequenced in a study of T cells in Graves' hyperthyroidism and ophthalmopathy. There were TCR beta CDR3 regions amplified from RNA transcripts. Carried out on the TCR CDR3, a first-round RT-PCR used the HTBI primer set. MiXCR, run by TCRdb on the multiplex PCR reads, gives a single entry per CDR3 protein. The sample lists 250,000 to 300,000 distinct CDR3 sequences; 13% to 15% were seen once. The source material was blood. The receptors come from a woman in her thirties or forties with Graves' hyperthyroidism that later progressed to Graves' ophthalmopathy.

V usage is TRBV5-6 and J usage is TRBJ2-1; 12 bases fit TRBD2. The CDR3 is made up of 18 amino acids. CDR1 and CDR2 from the germline V gene are SGHDT and YYEEEE. The ends lost 3 bases at V and 7 bases at J; junction bases unmatched: 14. The CDR3 is CASSWLTSGSNGWNEQFF. In nucleotides, the CDR3 is TGTGCCAGCAGCTGGCTGACTAGCGGGAGTAATGGGTGGAATGAGCAGTTCTTC. The full variable domain, with the rest looked up from reference TRBV5-6 and TRBJ2-1, is DAGVTQSPTHLIKTRGQQVTLRCSPKSGHDTVSWYQQALGQGPQFIFQYYEEEERQRGNFPDRFSGHQFPNYSSELNVNALLLGDSALYLCASSWLTSGSNGWNEQFFGPGTRLTVL.

This clonotype was seen many times. The gene calls are TRBV7-9 and TRBJ1-2; D not resolved. The V gene lost 5 bases and the J gene lost 7 bases, with 20 bases spanning the gap. Germline assignment: CDR1 SEHNR and CDR2 FQNEAQ (reference sequence). CDR3 length: 15 residues. In nucleotides, the CDR3 is TGTGCCAGCAGCCCCAATATAGGACGGCTAGGTGGCTACACCTTC. Its translation: CASSPNIGRLGGYTF.

This clonotype was found many times. The chain uses TRBV30 and TRBJ2-5; D is perhaps TRBD1 (5 bases). The germline V gene has CDR1 GTSNPN and CDR2 SVGIG (reference sequence). The CDR3 runs 14 residues. V shed 3 bases and J shed 5 bases, with 16 bases lying between them. This CDR3 is CAWRQGARLETQYF. CDR3 nucleotide sequence: TGTGCCTGGAGGCAGGGTGCTAGGTTGGAGACCCAGTACTTC.

This clonotype was recorded at least ten times. The rearrangement links TRBV4-1 to TRBJ2-5, with D maybe TRBD1 (6 bases). This CDR3 region has 16 residues. Germline CDR1 MGHRA, CDR2 YSYEKL. The V gene lost 3 bases and the J gene lost 7 bases, with 21 bases spanning the gap. The CDR3 DNA follows: TGCGCCAGCAGCCAGGTGATAGGACAGCCCCTTGGGACCCAGTACTTC. This sequence encodes CASSQVIGQPLGTQYF.

This clonotype was seen repeatedly, ten times or more. The chain is built from TRBV27 and TRBJ1-6, with D possibly matching TRBD1 (6 bases). Germline loops: CDR1 MNHEY, CDR2 SMNVEV (reference sequence). Trimming pared 6 bases from V and 7 bases from J, leaving 16 bases between. The CDR3 is 15 residues long. The CDR3 bases are TGTGCCAGCAGGACCTCACAGGGTCTGAATTCACCCCTCCACTTT. It codes for CASRTSQGLNSPLHF.

There are many counts of this clonotype. This chain uses TRBV18 with TRBJ2-7; D gene unclear. The ends were cut back, 1 base at V and 5 bases at J, with 3 bases in the middle. The CDR3 loop spans 11 amino acids. The germline gives CDR1 KGHSH, CDR2 LQKENI. CDR3 protein: CASSPRDEQYF. CDR3 in DNA: TGTGCCAGCTCACCACGAGACGAGCAGTACTTC.

The table lists this clonotype with many counts. This sequence joins TRBV12-3 or TRBV12-4 and TRBJ2-7; possibly TRBD1 for D (5 bases). The CDR3 extends over 13 amino acids. The ends were cut back, 8 bases at V and 0 bases at J, with 11 bases in the middle. In DNA form, the CDR3 reads TGTGCCAGCTGGGCAGGGCCCTCCTACGAGCAGTACTTC. Protein: CASWAGPSYEQYF.

This clonotype was recorded a few times. The chain carries TRBV6-4 and TRBJ1-4; no definite D call. This CDR3 spans 16 amino acids. V lost 8 bases, J lost 2 bases, and 18 bases lay in between. Germline values: CDR1 MRHNA, CDR2 SNTAGT. The chain's CDR3 is CASARQVVGTNEKLFF. CDR3 coding DNA: TGTGCCAGCGCGCGCCAAGTGGTTGGCACTAATGAAAAACTGTTTTTT.

This clonotype was counted at least ten times. This rearrangement joins TRBV6-1 to TRBJ2-7; D may be TRBD1 (6 bases). Trimming left V 7 bases short and J 4 bases short, with 20 bases between. The CDR3 is made up of 15 amino acids. Germline assignment: CDR1 MNHNS and CDR2 SASEGT. As DNA, the CDR3 is TGTGCCAGCACCAACAGGGCTACCTCCGGTTACGAGCAGTACTTC. Protein product: CASTNRATSGYEQYF.

This clonotype was detected many times. V is TRBV28 and J is TRBJ2-2, with no clear D. V was shortened by 3 bases and J by 6 bases, with 11 bases between the two germline ends. The length of the CDR3 is 14 residues. Germline values: CDR1 MDHEN, CDR2 SYDVKM. The CDR3 DNA reads as TGTGCCAGCAGTTTGAGGCTAAGCGCCGGGGAGCTGTTTTTT. It is translated as CASSLRLSAGELFF.

This clonotype came up many times. The chain is built from TRBV28 and TRBJ2-3; D remains unclear. Trimming cost V 3 bases and J 8 bases, with 3 bases left between them. The CDR3 runs 10 residues. Looked up from germline, CDR1 is MDHEN and CDR2 is SYDVKM. The chain's CDR3 is CASSLGTQYF. The CDR3 nucleotides are TGTGCCAGCAGTTTGGGTACGCAGTATTTT.

This clonotype was seen many times. The chain couples TRBV30 to TRBJ2-1, with D unresolved. The CDR3 has 17 amino acids. The V end was cut by 7 bases, the J end by 2 bases, with 24 bases between. CDR1 GTSNPN and CDR2 SVGIG come from the germline V gene (reference sequence). The CDR3 coding sequence is TGTGCCTCGCGAAAATTCGAATGGAGCCCGCCCTACAATGAGCAGTTCTTC. Protein sequence: CASRKFEWSPPYNEQFF.

This clonotype has a count of ten or more. The DNA for the CDR3 is TGTGCCAGTAGTATGTTCGTGGGCAACTTGGAGATCAACACAGATACGCAGTATTTT. This encodes CASSMFVGNLEINTDTQYF. The chain combines TRBV19 with TRBJ2-3; D gene ambiguous. Germline lookup yields CDR1 LNHDA and CDR2 SQIVND (reference sequence). The CDR3 has 19 amino acids. V gave up 3 bases and J gave up 2 bases, with 24 bases separating them.

This clonotype was detected ten times or more. The rearrangement joins TRBV6-1 to TRBJ2-3, with 7 bases fitting TRBD1. The CDR3 consists of 14 residues. Germline CDR1 MNHNS, CDR2 SASEGT. The ends lost 7 bases at V and 2 bases at J; junction bases unmatched: 6. The CDR3 DNA follows: TGTGCCAGCACGGGGACAGTCACCACAGATACGCAGTATTTT. It codes for CASTGTVTTDTQYF.

This chain joins TRBV11-2 and TRBJ1-1, with D possibly TRBD1 on 5 matching bases. The CDR3 contains 13 residues. Germline assignment: CDR1 SGHAT and CDR2 FQNNGV. With 3 bases removed from V and 7 bases from J, the gap between germline ends came to 12 bases. CDR3 in DNA: TGTGCCAGCAGCTTCCAATGGGGGGTTGAAGCTTTCTTT. It translates to CASSFQWGVEAFF. Filled out from reference TRBV11-2 and TRBJ1-1, the complete variable domain reads EAGVAQSPRYKIIEKRQSVAFWCNPISGHATLYWYQQILGQGPKLLIQFQNNGVVDDSQLPKDRFSAERLKGVDSTLKIQPAKLEDSAVYLCASSFQWGVEAFFGQGTRLTVV.

This clonotype was recorded many times. The rearrangement uses TRBV2 and TRBJ1-6; no definite D call. Germline lookup yields CDR1 SNHLY and CDR2 FYNNEI. V lost 4 bases and J lost 10, with 14 bases in between. This CDR3 region has 14 residues. CDR3 residues: CASSAVEWNSPLHF. DNA of the CDR3: TGTGCCAGCAGTGCCGTTGAGTGGAACTCACCCCTCCACTTT.

This clonotype was found many times. CDR3 in amino acids: CAVGGEYSNQPQHF. DNA of the CDR3: TGTGCCGTTGGGGGGGAGTATAGCAATCAGCCCCAGCATTTT. V gene TRBV7-8 combines with J gene TRBJ1-5, with a weak D call TRBD1 (5 bases). The CDR3 runs 14 residues. From germline, CDR1 is SGHVS and CDR2 FQNEAQ. Trimming removed 11 bases at V and 0 bases at J, with 14 bases between. The complete variable domain, with remaining parts taken from reference TRBV7-8 and TRBJ1-5, reads GAGVSQSPRYKVAKRGQDVALRCDPISGHVSLFWYQQALGQGPEFLTYFQNEAQLDKSGLPSDRFFAERPEGSVSTLKIQRTQQEDSAVYLCAVGGEYSNQPQHFGDGTRLSIL.

This clonotype was seen a handful of times. The rearrangement joins TRBV25-1 to TRBJ2-4; D perhaps matches TRBD1 (5 bases). Germline-derived CDR1 and CDR2 are MGHDK and SYGVNS. The CDR3 has 13 residues. The germline V and J ends were trimmed by 6 bases and 8 bases, with 14 bases remaining between them. The CDR3 DNA reads TGTGCCAGCAGCCAAGCAGGGTTGTACATTCAGTACTTC. Translating it yields CASSQAGLYIQYF.

This clonotype was recorded many times. This chain connects TRBV3-1 to TRBJ2-5, with 7 bases that match TRBD1. With 0 bases clipped from V and 5 bases from J, the junction kept 3 bases outside the gene matches. CDR1 is LGHDT and CDR2 is YNNKEL in the germline V gene (reference sequence). CDR3 size: 14 residues. This CDR3 reads CASSQETGLETQYF. CDR3 sequence (DNA): TGTGCCAGCAGCCAAGAGACAGGGTTGGAGACCCAGTACTTC.

The count of this clonotype is one. The chain has TRBV29-1 and TRBJ1-2; no clear D gene. The germline V and J ends were trimmed by 4 bases and 8 bases, with 17 bases remaining between them. CDR3 length equals 13 residues. The germline gives CDR1 SQVTM, CDR2 ANQGSEA. This CDR3 reads CSVADVRADGYTF. The CDR3 coding sequence is TGCAGCGTTGCTGACGTGAGAGCGGACGGCTACACCTTC.

This clonotype has just a few counts. The V call is TRBV12-3 or TRBV12-4, the J call TRBJ2-2; 10 positions agree with TRBD2. This CDR3 comprises 15 residues. Unmatched junction bases numbered 7, after V lost 8 bases and J lost 4 bases. As DNA, the CDR3 is TGTGCCAGCTGTAGCGGGAGGCCCGTCACCGGGGAGCTGTTTTTT. Translating it yields CASCSGRPVTGELFF.

This clonotype was detected many times. The chain uses TRBV11-2 and TRBJ2-1; no reliable D call. V was shortened by 5 bases and J by 4 bases, with 9 bases between the two germline ends. The length of the CDR3 is 13 residues. CDR1 is SGHAT, CDR2 FQNNGV, per germline. CDR3 DNA: TGTGCCAGCAGCGTGCAGGTTTACAATGAGCAGTTCTTC. Amino acid sequence: CASSVQVYNEQFF.

This clonotype appeared many times. V usage is TRBV7-8 and J usage is TRBJ1-2; no firm D call. V lost 1 base and J 8 bases, leaving 14 bases between the germline ends. CDR1 SGHVS and CDR2 FQNEAQ come from the germline V gene. The CDR3 is 14 residues long. In DNA form, the CDR3 reads TGTGCCAGCAGCTTAGTAGCTGTCGGACGGGGCTACACCTTC. Amino acid sequence: CASSLVAVGRGYTF.

This clonotype was observed at least ten times. The chain uses TRBV20-1 and TRBJ1-1, with D perhaps matching TRBD1 (6 bases). Trimming cost V 4 bases and J 4 bases, with 22 bases left between them. This CDR3 comprises 16 residues. Germline V CDR1 and CDR2: DFQATT, SNEGSKA (reference sequence). CDR3 coding DNA: TGCAGTGCTACCATCGCATCAGGGGATCGCTCCACTGAAGCTTTCTTT. Protein sequence: CSATIASGDRSTEAFF.

The table lists this clonotype with many counts. V gene TRBV5-1 combines with J gene TRBJ2-5; 11 bases map to TRBD2. With V trimmed by 3 bases and J by 4 bases, 8 bases remained unmatched. Germline CDR1 reads SGHRS; CDR2 reads YFSETQ. This CDR3 comprises 16 residues. In nucleotides, the CDR3 is TGCGCCAGCAGCTCCCGATTAGCGGGAGGGTCAGAGACCCAGTACTTC. Its translation: CASSSRLAGGSETQYF.